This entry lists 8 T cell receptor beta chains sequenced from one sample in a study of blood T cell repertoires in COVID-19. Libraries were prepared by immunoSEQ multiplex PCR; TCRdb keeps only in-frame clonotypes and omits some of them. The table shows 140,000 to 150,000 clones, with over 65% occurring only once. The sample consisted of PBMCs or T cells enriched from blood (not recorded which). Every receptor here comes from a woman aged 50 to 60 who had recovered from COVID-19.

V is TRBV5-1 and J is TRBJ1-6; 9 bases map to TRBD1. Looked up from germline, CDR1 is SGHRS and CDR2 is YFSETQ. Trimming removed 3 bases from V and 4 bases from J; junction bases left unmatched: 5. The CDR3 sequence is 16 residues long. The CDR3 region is CASSWGQGTYNSPLHF. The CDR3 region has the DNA TGCGCCAGCAGCTGGGGACAGGGCACTTATAATTCACCCCTCCACTTT. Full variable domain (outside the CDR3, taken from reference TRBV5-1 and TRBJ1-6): KAGVTQTPRYLIKTRGQQVTLSCSPISGHRSVSWYQQTPGQGLQFLFEYFSETQRNKGNFPGRFSGRQFSNSRSEMNVSTLELGDSALYLCASSWGQGTYNSPLHFGNGTRLTVT.

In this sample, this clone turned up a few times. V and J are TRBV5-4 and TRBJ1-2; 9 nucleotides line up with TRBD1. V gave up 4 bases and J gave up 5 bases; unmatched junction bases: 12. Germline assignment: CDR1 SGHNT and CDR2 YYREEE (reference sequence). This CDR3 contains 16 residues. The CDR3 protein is CASSAAGTGSIYGYTF. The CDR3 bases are TGTGCCAGCAGCGCTGCCGGGACAGGGTCAATATATGGCTACACCTTC. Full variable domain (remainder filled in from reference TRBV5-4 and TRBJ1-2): ETGVTQSPTHLIKTRGQQVTLRCSSQSGHNTVSWYQQALGQGPQFIFQYYREEENGRGNFPPRFSGLQFPNYSSELNVNALELDDSALYLCASSAAGTGSIYGYTFGSGTRLTVV.

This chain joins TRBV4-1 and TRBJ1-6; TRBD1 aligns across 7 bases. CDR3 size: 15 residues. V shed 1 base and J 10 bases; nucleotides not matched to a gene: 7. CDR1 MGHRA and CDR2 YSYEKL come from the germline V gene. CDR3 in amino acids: CASSQVDRASSPLHF. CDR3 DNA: TGCGCCAGCAGCCAAGTAGACAGGGCCAGCTCACCCCTCCACTTT.

CDR3 nucleotide sequence: TGCGCCAGCAGCTTGACAGGGGCTAACTATGGCTACACCTTC. This codes for CASSLTGANYGYTF. The rearrangement links TRBV5-1 to TRBJ1-2; 7 bases match TRBD1. Germline V CDR1 and CDR2: SGHRS, YFSETQ. The trim removed 1 base at V and 0 bases at J, leaving 0 bases unmatched. There are 14 residues in the CDR3. Full variable domain (rest looked up from reference TRBV5-1 and TRBJ1-2): KAGVTQTPRYLIKTRGQQVTLSCSPISGHRSVSWYQQTPGQGLQFLFEYFSETQRNKGNFPGRFSGRQFSNSRSEMNVSTLELGDSALYLCASSLTGANYGYTFGSGTRLTVV.

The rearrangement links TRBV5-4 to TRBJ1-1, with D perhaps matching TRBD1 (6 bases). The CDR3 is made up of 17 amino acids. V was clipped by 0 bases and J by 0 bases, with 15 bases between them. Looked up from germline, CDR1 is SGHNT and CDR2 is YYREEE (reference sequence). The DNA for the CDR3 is TGTGCCAGCAGCTTGGGGGGCGGGGGCCATGTGAACACTGAAGCTTTCTTT. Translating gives CASSLGGGGHVNTEAFF.

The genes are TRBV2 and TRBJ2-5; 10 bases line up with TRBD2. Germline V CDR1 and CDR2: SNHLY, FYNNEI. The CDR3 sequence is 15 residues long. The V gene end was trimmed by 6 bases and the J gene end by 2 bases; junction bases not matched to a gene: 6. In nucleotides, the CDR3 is TGTGCCAGCAGCCCTAGCGGGGGAATGCAAGAGACCCAGTACTTC. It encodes CASSPSGGMQETQYF.

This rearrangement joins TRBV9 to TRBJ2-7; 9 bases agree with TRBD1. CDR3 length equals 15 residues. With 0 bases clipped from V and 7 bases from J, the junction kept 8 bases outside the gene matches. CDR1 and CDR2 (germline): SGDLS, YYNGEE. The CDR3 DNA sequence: TGTGCCAGCAGCGTAGGCGGGACAGGGTCTCTGGAGCAGTACTTC. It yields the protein CASSVGGTGSLEQYF.

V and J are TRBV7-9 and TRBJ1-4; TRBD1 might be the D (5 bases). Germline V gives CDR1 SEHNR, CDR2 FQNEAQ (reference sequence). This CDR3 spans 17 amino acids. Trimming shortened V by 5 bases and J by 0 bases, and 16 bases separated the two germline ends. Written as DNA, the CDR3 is TGTGCCAGCAGCCAACAGGACCTGCTCCCAACTAATGAAAAACTGTTTTTT. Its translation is CASSQQDLLPTNEKLFF.